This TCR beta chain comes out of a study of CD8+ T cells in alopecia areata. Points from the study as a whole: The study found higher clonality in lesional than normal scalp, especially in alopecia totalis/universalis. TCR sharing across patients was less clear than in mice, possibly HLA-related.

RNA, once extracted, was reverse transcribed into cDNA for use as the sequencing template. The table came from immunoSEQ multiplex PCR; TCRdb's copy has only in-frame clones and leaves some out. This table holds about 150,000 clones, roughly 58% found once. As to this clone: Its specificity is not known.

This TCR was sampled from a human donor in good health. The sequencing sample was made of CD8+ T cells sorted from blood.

This CDR3 reads CASSPPPGETQYF. The CDR3 DNA is TGTGCCAGCAGTCCCCCGCCCGGAGAGACCCAGTACTTC. The chain joins TRBV6-5 to TRBJ2-5; D is unclear. V lost 5 bases, J lost 4 bases, and 11 bases lay in between. This CDR3 comprises 13 residues. From germline, CDR1 is MNHEY and CDR2 SVGAGI.